This is a list of T cell receptor beta chains from one sample in a study of human CD8 memory T cell subsets. TCRdb re-called the 5' RACE reads and gives one entry per CDR3 protein, without DNA. This sample's clone table lists a few thousand distinct CDR3 sequences. The sample taken for sequencing was CD8+ effector memory T cells (TEM) sorted from PBMCs. These receptors originate from a human donor in good health. CDR3s include the opening cysteine and the closing phenylalanine or tryptophan. Size is stated for part of the rows, as once, few or many counts, or as a class when the clone is expanded.

v_gene	abundance	j_gene	CDR3aa
TRBV20-1	.	TRBJ1-2	CSARDEADDYGYTF
TRBV20-1	.	TRBJ2-2	CSARRVGGELFF
TRBV29-1	.	TRBJ2-7	CSVSGSSYEQYF
TRBV15	.	TRBJ2-7	CATSSDRYEQYF
TRBV4-3	.	TRBJ1-1	CASSQDSEGTEAFF
TRBV6-2/TRBV6-3	.	TRBJ2-2	CASSQPGQISTGELFF
TRBV5-1	.	TRBJ1-5	CASPPPSNQPQHF
TRBV12-3/TRBV12-4	.	TRBJ2-1	CASSWTSGRNPQFF
TRBV20-1	.	TRBJ2-2	CSARDDRVGLTGELFF
TRBV7-8	.	TRBJ2-7	CASSLVPEAGVAYEQYF
TRBV29-1	large	TRBJ1-4	CSVGEKGTNEKLFF
TRBV29-1	.	TRBJ2-7	CSAVGQETYEQYF
TRBV7-8	.	TRBJ2-3	CASSFRLADTQYF
TRBV27	.	TRBJ2-1	CATRGGSYNEQFF
TRBV20-1	.	TRBJ2-1	CSARDFEREGPGEQFF
TRBV7-9	.	TRBJ2-2	CASSWLAGVNTGELFF
TRBV12-3/TRBV12-4	medium-sized	TRBJ1-2	CASSFGQGAGYGYTF
TRBV5-6	.	TRBJ1-2	CASSPGGSGYTF
TRBV11-2	medium-sized	TRBJ2-5	CASSPLSKETQYF
TRBV19	.	TRBJ2-2	CASRFMDGPNTGELFF
TRBV4-2	medium-sized	TRBJ2-7	CASSQTRAASSYEQYF
TRBV2	.	TRBJ2-3	CASSAGTGGTDTQYF
TRBV3-1	.	TRBJ2-2	CASSLYPSTGELFF
TRBV27	.	TRBJ2-3	CASSLSGETDTQYF
TRBV20-1	.	TRBJ1-1	CSARGLVGTEAFF
TRBV9	.	TRBJ2-1	CASSSTGLDNEQFF
TRBV20-1	medium-sized	TRBJ1-2	CSANRGSPGPTNYGYTF
TRBV30	medium-sized	TRBJ2-5	CAWSVRSVETQYF
TRBV3-1	medium-sized	TRBJ2-1	CASSPPGERGAYEQFF
TRBV29-1	.	TRBJ2-1	CSVEMESYNEQFF
TRBV5-4	.	TRBJ2-1	CASSFESSYNEQFF
TRBV11-2	.	TRBJ1-3	CASSCFMAGSGNTIYF
TRBV28	.	TRBJ1-6	CAGSRTEDNSPLHF
TRBV28	.	TRBJ2-7	CASSPTGRDEQYF
TRBV20-1	.	TRBJ2-1	CSAHLGTVDYNEQFF
TRBV11-2	.	TRBJ2-5	CASSLGRTSGAKETQYF
TRBV6-5	.	TRBJ2-2	CASSYPAATGELFF
TRBV14	.	TRBJ2-1	CASSHRGSGAYNEQFF
TRBV6-2/TRBV6-3	.	TRBJ2-3	CASTRDPGGLKDTQYF
TRBV5-1	.	TRBJ2-7	CASSFGQGPTEQYF
TRBV5-1	.	TRBJ2-1	CASSLDIGSAEQFF
TRBV6-4	.	TRBJ2-3	CASSEVAEDTQYF
TRBV6-2/TRBV6-3	.	TRBJ2-7	CASSLADSSYEQYF
TRBV7-9	.	TRBJ2-3	CASSWEGSDTQYF
TRBV4-3	.	TRBJ2-1	CASSQGSGGGYNEQFF
TRBV24-1	.	TRBJ2-2	CATSDLPLGQANTGELFF
TRBV5-6	.	TRBJ2-7	CASSFSAGDYEQYF